One sample yielded the 18 T cell receptor beta chains listed below, sequenced in a study of vaccination and CD4 T cells after COVID-19. Time point specified: late sampling 161 to 241 days after vaccination in a few convalescent patients. The treatment here: roughly 10-day PBMC culture with coronavirus spike peptide pools or control peptides (ViraFEST assay). An Oncomine TCR Beta short-read assay was used to sequence the DNA from cultured CD4+ T cells. TCRdb recomputed calls from the PCR reads with MiXCR, one row per CDR3 protein. The table includes approximately 18,000 distinct CDR3 sequences, 44% detected once. Their antigens remain unidentified. The input for sequencing was CD4+ T cells from blood, cultured in vitro, taken about 7 months after SARS-CoV-2 vaccination. These receptors originate from a human donor who had recovered from COVID-19.

The V call is TRBV20-1, the J call TRBJ2-2, with D possibly being TRBD1 (6 bases). The V gene's germline CDR1 is DFQATT and CDR2 SNEGSKA (reference sequence). V lost 1 base and J 2 bases, leaving 17 bases between the germline ends. CDR3 length equals 17 residues. Here the CDR3 DNA reads TGCAGTGCTAGAGTATTGGCGAAGGGGGTTAACACCGGGGAGCTGTTTTTT. Translating gives CSARVLAKGVNTGELFF.

V and J are TRBV11-3 and TRBJ2-7; the match to TRBD1 covers 7 bases. Trimming at V came to 2 bases and at J to 0 bases, leaving 7 bases not matched to a gene. Germline-derived CDR1 and CDR2 are SGHNT and YENEEA. The CDR3 loop spans 16 amino acids. CDR3 protein: CASSLSLGGDSYEQYF. The CDR3, as DNA: TGTGCCAGCAGCTTATCCCTAGGGGGCGACTCCTACGAGCAGTACTTC.

The CDR3 here is CASSIPRGRGRETQYF. CDR3 DNA: TGTGCCAGTAGTATACCCCGTGGCAGGGGGCGGGAGACCCAGTACTTC. The J gene is TRBJ2-5, the V gene TRBV19, with 8 nucleotides matching TRBD1. V lost 2 bases and J lost 5; bases outside the gene matches: 10. CDR3 length equals 16 residues. Germline values: CDR1 LNHDA, CDR2 SQIVND (reference sequence).

The V call is TRBV20-1, the J call TRBJ2-1; either TRBD1 or TRBD2 may supply D (6 bases each). The CDR3 loop spans 17 amino acids. V lost 5 bases and J 0 bases, leaving 20 bases between the germline ends. The V gene's germline CDR1 is DFQATT and CDR2 SNEGSKA (reference sequence). Written as DNA, the CDR3 is TGCAGTGCTTTTCCTGCCCTAGGGGGGAGCTCCTACAATGAGCAGTTCTTC. Translating gives CSAFPALGGSSYNEQFF.

There are a few counts of this clonotype. The genes are TRBV20-1 and TRBJ2-5; D not certain. Per the germline V gene, CDR1 is DFQATT and CDR2 is SNEGSKA (reference sequence). CDR3 length: 15 residues. V lost 0 bases and J lost 0, with 11 bases in between. This CDR3 reads CSARDQRVNQETQYF. Here the CDR3 DNA reads TGCAGTGCTAGAGATCAACGGGTGAACCAAGAGACCCAGTACTTC.

In this sample, this clonotype turned up a few times. The V gene is TRBV19, the J gene TRBJ1-2; D remains ambiguous. V shed 3 bases and J shed 3 bases, with 17 bases lying between them. The CDR3 spans 16 residues. Germline V gives CDR1 LNHDA, CDR2 SQIVND (reference sequence). CDR3 loop: CASSIPQRRRDYGYTF. DNA of the CDR3: TGTGCCAGTAGTATCCCCCAGCGCAGGAGGGACTATGGCTACACCTTC. Full variable domain (remainder filled in from reference TRBV19 and TRBJ1-2): DGGITQSPKYLFRKEGQNVTLSCEQNLNHDAMYWYRQDPGQGLRLIYYSQIVNDFQKGDIAEGYSVSREKKESFPLTVTSAQKNPTAFYLCASSIPQRRRDYGYTFGSGTRLTVV.

This clonotype appeared a few times. The chain links TRBV19 to TRBJ1-2; D gene ambiguous. Trimming cost V 7 bases and J 7 bases, with 13 bases left between them. The length of the CDR3 is 12 residues. Germline assignment: CDR1 LNHDA and CDR2 SQIVND (reference sequence). The CDR3: CASNGGGAGYTF. The DNA of the CDR3 is TGTGCCAGTAACGGCGGAGGCGCTGGCTACACCTTC.

The chain combines TRBV24-1 with TRBJ2-6; D ambiguous. Germline V CDR1 and CDR2: KGHDR, SFDVKD. There are 17 residues in the CDR3. V lost 1 base and J 0 bases, leaving 9 bases between the germline ends. The CDR3 DNA reads as TGTGCCACCAGTGATTTCGGCCCAGCCTCTGGGGCCAACGTCCTGACTTTC. It is translated as CATSDFGPASGANVLTF.

This chain connects TRBV27 to TRBJ2-4; 14 bases align to TRBD2. CDR1 and CDR2 from the germline V gene are MNHEY and SMNVEV (reference sequence). The CDR3 has 19 amino acids. Trimming removed 9 bases from V and 0 bases from J; junction bases left unmatched: 13. CDR3 sequence reads: CARIDQGLAGELAKNIQYF. The DNA for the CDR3 is TGTGCCAGGATAGACCAGGGACTAGCGGGGGAGCTAGCCAAAAACATTCAGTACTTC.

The chain has TRBV6-1 and TRBJ2-5; 7 bases line up with TRBD2. Trimming cost V 6 bases and J 1 base; bases outside gene matches: 5. From germline, CDR1 is MNHNS and CDR2 SASEGT. The CDR3 length is 14 residues. This CDR3 is CASRPWGGQETQYF. CDR3 nucleotide sequence: TGTGCCAGCAGGCCCTGGGGGGGCCAAGAGACCCAGTACTTC.

This clonotype was observed a few times. The chain uses TRBV10-3 and TRBJ2-5; D may match TRBD1 or TRBD2 (5 bases each). Trimming pared 6 bases from V and 1 base from J, leaving 9 bases between. The CDR3 is 13 amino acids. Germline lookup yields CDR1 ENHRY and CDR2 SYGVKD. CDR3 residues: CAIRGTGQETQYF. DNA for the CDR3: TGTGCCATCAGAGGGACCGGCCAAGAGACCCAGTACTTC.

The chain carries TRBV18 and TRBJ1-6, with 7 bases identical to TRBD1. The CDR3 length is 16 residues. V shed 3 bases, J shed 6 bases, and the junction held 8 bases outside the gene matches. In germline, CDR1 is KGHSH, CDR2 LQKENI. The CDR3 region is CASSPSGTAFNSPLHF. The DNA for the CDR3 is TGTGCCAGCTCACCGTCCGGGACAGCGTTTAATTCACCCCTCCACTTT. The full variable domain, its missing parts supplied by reference TRBV18 and TRBJ1-6, is NAGVMQNPRHLVRRRGQEARLRCSPMKGHSHVYWYRQLPEEGLKFMVYLQKENIIDESGMPKERFSAEFPKEGPSILRIQQVVRGDSAAYFCASSPSGTAFNSPLHFGNGTRLTVT.

The genes are TRBV7-9 and TRBJ1-1; D unclear. Trimming removed 3 bases from V and 8 bases from J, with 13 bases in between. CDR1 is SEHNR, CDR2 FQNEAQ, per germline (reference sequence). The CDR3 is made up of 13 amino acids. The CDR3 loop is CASSFSGSAEAFF. Written as DNA, the CDR3 is TGTGCCAGCAGCTTCTCAGGTTCTGCGGAAGCTTTCTTT.

Of note for this clonotype: This may stem from a read error, because a much larger clone lies one nucleotide away. The rearrangement links TRBV6-5 to TRBJ2-5, with D maybe TRBD1 (5 bases). Trimming cost V 0 bases and J 4 bases, with 12 bases left between them. CDR3 length: 15 amino acids. CDR1 is MNHEY, CDR2 SVGAGI, per germline. The CDR3 protein is CASSYSAGNRETQYF. The CDR3 DNA sequence: TGTGCCAGCAGTTACTCAGCAGGGAACCGAGAGACCCAGTACTTC.

This clonotype was detected only once. The chain couples TRBV4-2 to TRBJ2-7; 11 bases map to TRBD1. The CDR3 is made up of 16 amino acids. The ends lost 2 bases at V and 1 base at J; junction bases unmatched: 4. Germline CDR1 is LGHNA and CDR2 is YNFKEQ. The CDR3 region is CASSQMGTGGSYEQYF. In DNA form, the CDR3 reads TGTGCCAGCAGCCAAATGGGGACAGGGGGGTCCTACGAGCAGTACTTC.

The chain has TRBV7-2 and TRBJ2-3; D gene ambiguous. The germline V and J ends were trimmed by 5 bases and 10 bases, with 19 bases remaining between them. This CDR3 has 14 residues. CDR1 and CDR2 (germline): SGHTA, FQGNSA. The CDR3 DNA reads TGTGCCAGCAGCCGCGTTCTGTCGGAAAGAGCGCAGTATTTT. It is translated as CASSRVLSERAQYF.

This clonotype was seen a handful of times. The gene calls are TRBV11-3 and TRBJ2-5; 12 bases match TRBD2. The germline gives CDR1 SGHNT, CDR2 YENEEA. This CDR3 contains 15 residues. Germline trimming cut 6 bases from V and 5 bases from J; bases unmatched to any gene: 7. The CDR3 DNA follows: TGTGCCAGCAGTTCCGGACTAGCGGGATTGGAGACCCAGTACTTC. Encoded protein: CASSSGLAGLETQYF.

This clonotype has just a few counts. The chain couples TRBV20-1 to TRBJ1-1, with TRBD1 as a possible D gene (5 bases). The length of the CDR3 is 11 residues. From germline, CDR1 is DFQATT and CDR2 SNEGSKA (reference sequence). V shed 6 bases and J shed 7 bases, with 12 bases lying between them. The CDR3 sequence is CSAAEQVEAFF. In nucleotides, the CDR3 is TGCAGTGCCGCCGAACAGGTTGAAGCTTTCTTT.